This T cell receptor beta chain was identified during a study of Ad26.COV2.S vaccination and SARS-CoV-2 variants. Treatment meaning: some 20 received Ad26.COV2.S at low or high dose, single or two shots; about five received placebo; per-sample allocation not given. The samples date from day 63 after the first vaccine or placebo injection. It was an adult aged 18-55 years in Boston who was the donor. There are 15 residues in the CDR3. CDR1 and CDR2 from the germline V gene are WSHSY and SAAADI. The trim removed 4 bases at V and 7 bases at J, leaving 5 bases unmatched. Profiling relied on immunoSEQ multiplex PCR, and the TCRdb table lists in-frame clones only, not all of them. Here the sample spans 200,000 to 250,000 clones, around 87% being singletons.

The clonotype was recovered from a person between 18 and 65 years old who received the Ad26.COV2.S COVID-19 vaccine or a placebo. Sequenced here: peripheral blood, sampled in a trial of Ad26.COV2.S vaccine versus placebo. V usage is TRBV10-2 and J usage is TRBJ2-1; 12 nucleotides agree with TRBD2. CDR3 sequence: CASSVWTSGDNEQFF. The CDR3 DNA is TGCGCCAGCAGTGTCTGGACTAGCGGGGATAATGAGCAGTTCTTC.